This TCR beta chain was documented in a study of shared clonotypes between healthy human individuals. This clone was counted between two and nine times. Germline assignment: CDR1 LNHDA and CDR2 SQIVND (reference sequence). The V and J ends lost 8 bases and 0 bases respectively, with 14 bases between them. The CDR3 length is 15 residues. Recent vaccinations or acute infections were absent in the healthy HIV-negative adult donors. In the CD4+ fraction, cells were divided into CD45RA+ naive and CD45RA-negative memory subsets. Generated by immunoSEQ multiplex PCR, the TCRdb table keeps only in-frame clones and is missing some. Here the sample spans under 600,000 clones, about 96% being singletons.

What was sequenced was naive CD4+ T cells sorted from blood. The subset here: CD45RA+ positively selected. The clonotype comes from a woman aged 25 to 39 in good health. This sequence joins TRBV19 and TRBJ1-5, with D uncertain. In DNA form, the CDR3 reads TGTGCCAGTGGCGTAGGGCAAATTAGCAATCAGCCCCAGCATTTT. Translation: CASGVGQISNQPQHF.